Following are 4 T cell receptor beta chains from one sample sequenced in a study of chemoradiotherapy in HPV16-positive cancers. Sequencing was performed with immunoSEQ multiplex PCR; in TCRdb, only in-frame clones are kept and a portion is missing. The sample carries roughly 6,900 clones, about three quarters recorded once. This material was obtained from a patient who underwent chemoradiotherapy. The origin of the receptors is a human donor with HPV-associated anogenital cancer.

CDR3 in DNA: TGTGCCAGCAGCTCAGGAACAGGGGGCTTCTATAATTCACCCCTCCACTTT. This gives the protein CASSSGTGGFYNSPLHF. This chain links TRBV5-6 with TRBJ1-6; 9 bases map to TRBD1. Trimming cost V 3 bases and J 3 bases; bases outside gene matches: 7. Germline-derived CDR1 and CDR2 are SGHDT and YYEEEE. This CDR3 is built from 17 residues.

V is TRBV12-5 and J is TRBJ2-3; 9 positions match TRBD1. Germline V gene lookup returns CDR1 LGHNT and CDR2 FRNRAP. Trimming cost V 6 bases and J 5 bases; bases outside gene matches: 6. The CDR3 totals 14 residues. Written as DNA, the CDR3 is TGTGCTAGTGGCCCGGGACAGGGTGGAGATACGCAGTATTTT. As protein: CASGPGQGGDTQYF.

This clone was observed a single time. The chain carries TRBV7-6 and TRBJ2-5, with 8 bases identical to TRBD2. The ends lost 0 bases at V and 5 bases at J; junction bases unmatched: 11. The CDR3 covers 17 residues. Germline V gene lookup returns CDR1 SGHVS and CDR2 FNYEAQ. In nucleotides, the CDR3 is TGTGCCAGCAGCTTAGCGTCCGGGGGGGGTCTCGGGGAGACCCAGTACTTC. This gives the protein CASSLASGGGLGETQYF.

The J gene is TRBJ1-2, the V gene TRBV2; D ambiguous. V was cut by 7 bases and J by 4 bases, with 22 bases left in between. CDR3 length: 16 amino acids. Per germline, CDR1 SNHLY and CDR2 FYNNEI. DNA for the CDR3: TGTGCCAGCATTTCTCGCCCGATGTATTCTACCTATGGCTACACCTTC. Its protein product is CASISRPMYSTYGYTF.